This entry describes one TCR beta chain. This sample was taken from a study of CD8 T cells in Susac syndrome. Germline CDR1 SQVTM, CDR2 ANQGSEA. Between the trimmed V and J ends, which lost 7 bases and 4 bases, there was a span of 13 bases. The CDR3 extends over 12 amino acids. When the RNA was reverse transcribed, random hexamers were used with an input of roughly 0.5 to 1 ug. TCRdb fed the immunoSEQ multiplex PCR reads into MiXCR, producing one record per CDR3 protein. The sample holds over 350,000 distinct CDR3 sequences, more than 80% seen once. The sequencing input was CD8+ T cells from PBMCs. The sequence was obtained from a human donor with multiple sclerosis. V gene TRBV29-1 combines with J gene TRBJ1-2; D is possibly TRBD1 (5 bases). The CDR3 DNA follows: TGCAGCGCCGGACATCTAGCCTATGGCTACACCTTC. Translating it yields CSAGHLAYGYTF.